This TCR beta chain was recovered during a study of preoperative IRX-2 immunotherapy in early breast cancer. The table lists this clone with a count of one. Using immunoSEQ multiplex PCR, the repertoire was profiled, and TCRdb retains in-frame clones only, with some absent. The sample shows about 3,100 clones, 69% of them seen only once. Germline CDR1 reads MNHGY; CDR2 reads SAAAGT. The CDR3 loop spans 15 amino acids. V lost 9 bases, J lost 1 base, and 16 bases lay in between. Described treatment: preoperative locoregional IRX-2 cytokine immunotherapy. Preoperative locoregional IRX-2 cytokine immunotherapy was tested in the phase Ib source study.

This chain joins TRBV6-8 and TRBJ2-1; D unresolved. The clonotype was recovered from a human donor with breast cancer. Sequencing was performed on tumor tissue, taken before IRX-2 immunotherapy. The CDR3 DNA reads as TGTGCCAGTAGACCATTAGGGATATCCTACAATGAGCAGTTCTTC. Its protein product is CASRPLGISYNEQFF.